A selection of T cell receptor beta chains follows, all from one sample in a study of regulatory T cells in long-lasting Graves disease. MiXCR was run by TCRdb on the multiplex PCR reads, yielding one entry per CDR3 protein. The sample has 520,000 or so distinct CDR3 sequences; 12% are singletons. These data also featured in a second study, about T cells in Graves' hyperthyroidism and ophthalmopathy.

The material was peripheral blood mononuclear cells (PBMCs), obtained at new diagnosis, from a patient treated with antithyroid drugs. The origin of the receptors is a woman in her twenties or thirties with Graves disease. Both conserved end residues are trimmed from each CDR3. A D gene is named only where the DNA matches it firmly.

CDR3 protein: ASSPYGLAYNEQF
J gene: TRBJ2-1
V gene: TRBV4-1
D gene: TRBD2

CDR3 protein: ASSLVASGRVYNEQF
J gene: TRBJ2-1
V gene: TRBV5-1
D gene: TRBD2

CDR3 protein: ASRTDSRGYEQY
J gene: TRBJ2-7
V gene: TRBV27
D gene: .

CDR3 protein: AWARLAGPNEQY
J gene: TRBJ2-7
V gene: TRBV30
D gene: TRBD2

CDR3 protein: AWSYRGTLNTEAF
J gene: TRBJ1-1
V gene: TRBV30
D gene: .

CDR3 protein: ASREYRGGGYT
J gene: TRBJ1-2
V gene: TRBV2
D gene: TRBD1

CDR3 protein: ASSFLTGPGGEQF
J gene: TRBJ2-1
V gene: TRBV11-2
D gene: TRBD2

CDR3 protein: ASSDRGQAGTGELF
J gene: TRBJ2-2
V gene: TRBV9
D gene: TRBD1

CDR3 protein: SVIATVNTEAF
J gene: TRBJ1-1
V gene: TRBV29-1
D gene: .

CDR3 protein: ASSEGGSWTQY
J gene: TRBJ2-5
V gene: TRBV2
D gene: .

CDR3 protein: AWSVPSGGRSSYEQY
J gene: .
V gene: TRBV30
D gene: TRBD2

CDR3 protein: ASSPSGVWETQY
J gene: TRBJ2-5
V gene: TRBV9
D gene: .

CDR3 protein: ASSSSDRGKYGYT
J gene: TRBJ1-2
V gene: TRBV5-1
D gene: TRBD1

CDR3 protein: ASSSQGAPYNEQF
J gene: TRBJ2-1
V gene: TRBV6-5
D gene: .

CDR3 protein: ASSPSTGTGLPEAF
J gene: TRBJ1-1
V gene: TRBV12-3/TRBV12-4
D gene: TRBD1

CDR3 protein: SVGTGTGVGETQY
J gene: TRBJ2-5
V gene: TRBV29-1
D gene: TRBD1

CDR3 protein: ASSQGGEDTQY
J gene: TRBJ2-3
V gene: TRBV3-1
D gene: .

CDR3 protein: ASRYTGGFTEAF
J gene: TRBJ1-1
V gene: TRBV12-3/TRBV12-4
D gene: TRBD1

CDR3 protein: ASSLRGQMNTEAF
J gene: TRBJ1-1
V gene: TRBV27
D gene: TRBD1

CDR3 protein: ASVPSGRVRTDTQY
J gene: TRBJ2-3
V gene: TRBV6-2/TRBV6-3
D gene: TRBD2

CDR3 protein: ASSMGLPGQF
J gene: TRBJ2-1
V gene: TRBV12-3/TRBV12-4
D gene: .

CDR3 protein: ASSQLSDRGYT
J gene: TRBJ1-2
V gene: TRBV14
D gene: .

CDR3 protein: ASSLVGTAISGYT
J gene: TRBJ1-2
V gene: TRBV12-3/TRBV12-4
D gene: TRBD1

CDR3 protein: ASSSRGNSGNTIY
J gene: TRBJ1-3
V gene: TRBV7-9
D gene: .

CDR3 protein: ASSVTGVSPYEQY
J gene: TRBJ2-7
V gene: TRBV2
D gene: .

CDR3 protein: SALAGSSYNEQF
J gene: TRBJ2-1
V gene: TRBV20-1
D gene: TRBD2

CDR3 protein: ASSLGTRNEQF
J gene: TRBJ2-1
V gene: TRBV7-9
D gene: TRBD2

CDR3 protein: AWSKGGGTEAF
J gene: TRBJ1-1
V gene: TRBV30
D gene: TRBD1

CDR3 protein: ASSLRELKKSVNQPQH
J gene: TRBJ1-5
V gene: TRBV28
D gene: .

CDR3 protein: ASSESGSSVDEQF
J gene: TRBJ2-1
V gene: TRBV2
D gene: .

CDR3 protein: ASSRTGTPSYEQY
J gene: TRBJ2-7
V gene: TRBV3-1
D gene: TRBD1

CDR3 protein: ASSPPAGVNEQF
J gene: TRBJ2-1
V gene: TRBV18
D gene: .

CDR3 protein: ASSSPPPGLVMETQY
J gene: TRBJ2-5
V gene: TRBV7-2
D gene: .

CDR3 protein: ASSQVLGGEKLF
J gene: TRBJ1-4
V gene: TRBV4-2
D gene: .

CDR3 protein: AISGETQGLPGRWTEAF
J gene: TRBJ1-1
V gene: TRBV10-3
D gene: .

CDR3 protein: ASSPGQGAYNSPLH
J gene: TRBJ1-6
V gene: TRBV18
D gene: TRBD1

CDR3 protein: ASSLGSKRGIQY
J gene: TRBJ2-4
V gene: TRBV7-9
D gene: .

CDR3 protein: ASSQEGTGGYGYT
J gene: TRBJ1-2
V gene: TRBV3-1
D gene: TRBD1

CDR3 protein: ASSRLAGGAKNIQY
J gene: TRBJ2-4
V gene: TRBV11-2
D gene: TRBD2

CDR3 protein: SARQGYTEAF
J gene: TRBJ1-1
V gene: TRBV20-1
D gene: .

CDR3 protein: ASSERGWGISAAGELF
J gene: TRBJ2-2
V gene: TRBV6-1
D gene: .

CDR3 protein: ASSSGAGGASYNEQF
J gene: TRBJ2-1
V gene: TRBV5-4
D gene: TRBD2

CDR3 protein: ARSSPYEQY
J gene: TRBJ2-7
V gene: TRBV5-1
D gene: .

CDR3 protein: SARSGVWTDTQY
J gene: TRBJ2-3
V gene: TRBV20-1
D gene: .